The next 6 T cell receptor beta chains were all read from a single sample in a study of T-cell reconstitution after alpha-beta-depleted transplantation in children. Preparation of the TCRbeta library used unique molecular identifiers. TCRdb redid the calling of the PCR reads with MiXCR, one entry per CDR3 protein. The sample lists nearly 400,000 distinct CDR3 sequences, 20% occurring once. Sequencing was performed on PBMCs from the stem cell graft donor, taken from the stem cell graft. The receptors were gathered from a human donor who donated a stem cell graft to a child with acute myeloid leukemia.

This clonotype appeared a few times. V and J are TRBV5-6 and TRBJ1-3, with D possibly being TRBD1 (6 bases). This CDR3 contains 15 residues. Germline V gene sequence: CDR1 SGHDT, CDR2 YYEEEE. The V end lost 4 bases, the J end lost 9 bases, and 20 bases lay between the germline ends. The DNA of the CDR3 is TGTGCCAGCAGCCCCGGGCAGGGGCCTTCTGGCACCATATATTTT. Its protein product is CASSPGQGPSGTIYF.

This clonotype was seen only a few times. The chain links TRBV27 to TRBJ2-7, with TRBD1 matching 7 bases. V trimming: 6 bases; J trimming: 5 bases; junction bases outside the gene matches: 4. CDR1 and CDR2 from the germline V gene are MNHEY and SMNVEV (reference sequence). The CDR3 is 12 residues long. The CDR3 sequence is CASRTGWNEQYF. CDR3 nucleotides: TGTGCCAGCAGGACAGGGTGGAACGAGCAGTACTTC.

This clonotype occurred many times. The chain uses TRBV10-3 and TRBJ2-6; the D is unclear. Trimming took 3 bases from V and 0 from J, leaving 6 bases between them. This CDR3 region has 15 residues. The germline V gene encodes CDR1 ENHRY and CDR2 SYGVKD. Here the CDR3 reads CAISDPLSGANVLTF. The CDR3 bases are TGTGCCATCAGTGATCCCCTCTCTGGGGCCAACGTCCTGACTTTC.

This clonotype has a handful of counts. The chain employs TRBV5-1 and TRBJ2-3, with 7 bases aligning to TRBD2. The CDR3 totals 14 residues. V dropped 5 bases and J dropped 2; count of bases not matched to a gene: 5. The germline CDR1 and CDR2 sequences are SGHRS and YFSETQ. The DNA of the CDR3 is TGCGCCAGCAGTTCCGCGGGAGACACAGATACGCAGTATTTT. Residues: CASSSAGDTDTQYF.

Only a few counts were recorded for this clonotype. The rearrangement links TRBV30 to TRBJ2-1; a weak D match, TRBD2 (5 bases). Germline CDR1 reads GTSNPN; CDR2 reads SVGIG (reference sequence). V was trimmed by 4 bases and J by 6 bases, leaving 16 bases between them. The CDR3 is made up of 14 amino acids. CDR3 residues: CAWNTRPTTNEQFF. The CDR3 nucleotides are TGTGCCTGGAACACCAGGCCGACTACCAATGAGCAGTTCTTC. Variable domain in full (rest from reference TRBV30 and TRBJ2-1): SQTIHQWPATLVQPVGSPLSLECTVEGTSNPNLYWYRQAAGRGLQLLFYSVGIGQISSEVPQNLSASRPQDRQFILSSKKLLLSDSGFYLCAWNTRPTTNEQFFGPGTRLTVL.

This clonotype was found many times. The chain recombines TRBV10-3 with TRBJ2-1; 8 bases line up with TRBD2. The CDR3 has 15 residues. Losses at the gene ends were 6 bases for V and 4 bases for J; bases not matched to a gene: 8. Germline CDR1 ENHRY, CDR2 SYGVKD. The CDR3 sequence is CAISDSGNDYNEQFF. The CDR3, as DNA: TGTGCCATCAGCGATAGCGGGAACGATTACAATGAGCAGTTCTTC.